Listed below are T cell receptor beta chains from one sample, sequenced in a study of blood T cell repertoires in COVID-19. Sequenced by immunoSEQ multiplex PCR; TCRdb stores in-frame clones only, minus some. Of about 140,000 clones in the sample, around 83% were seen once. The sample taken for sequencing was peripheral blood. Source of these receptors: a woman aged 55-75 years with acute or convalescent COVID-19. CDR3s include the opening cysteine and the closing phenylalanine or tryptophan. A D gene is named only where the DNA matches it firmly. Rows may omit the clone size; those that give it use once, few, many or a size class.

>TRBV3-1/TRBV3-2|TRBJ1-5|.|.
CASSSRQKDQPQHF
TGTGCCAGCAGCTCCCGACAGAAGGATCAGCCCCAGCATTTT
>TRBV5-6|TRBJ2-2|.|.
CASSLRAGANTGELFF
TGTGCCAGCAGCTTGCGTGCAGGGGCGAACACCGGGGAGCTGTTTTTT
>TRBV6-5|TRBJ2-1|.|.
CASIGTPYNEQFF
TGTGCCAGCATCGGGACACCCTACAATGAGCAGTTCTTC
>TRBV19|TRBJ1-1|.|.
CASTLILSPRGGQFRNTEAFF
TGTGCCAGTACCCTGATCCTGAGCCCGAGGGGAGGCCAGTTTCGGAACACTGAAGCTTTCTTT
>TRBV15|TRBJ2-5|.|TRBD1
CATRGKGQVSQETQYF
TGTGCCACCAGAGGAAAAGGACAGGTTTCCCAAGAGACCCAGTACTTC
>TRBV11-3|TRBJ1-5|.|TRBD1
CASSLYRGRGSNQPQHF
TGTGCCAGCAGCTTGTACAGGGGGCGCGGGAGCAATCAGCCCCAGCATTTT
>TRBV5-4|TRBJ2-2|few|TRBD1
CASSRTRDRHTTGELFF
TGTGCCAGCAGCCGAACCCGGGACAGGCACACCACCGGGGAGCTGTTTTTT
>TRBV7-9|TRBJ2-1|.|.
CASSLNLATGEQFF
TGTGCCAGCAGCTTAAACCTAGCCACGGGTGAGCAGTTCTTC
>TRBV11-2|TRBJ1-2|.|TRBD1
CASSVSTGNYGYTF
TGTGCCAGCAGCGTATCGACAGGGAACTATGGCTACACCTTC
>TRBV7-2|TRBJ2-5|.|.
CASSLSRWGPAQTQYF
TGTGCCAGCAGCTTAAGCCGATGGGGGCCGGCTCAGACCCAGTACTTC
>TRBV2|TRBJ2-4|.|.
CASRPDILAKNIQYF
TGTGCCAGCAGACCGGACATCCTAGCCAAAAACATTCAGTACTTC
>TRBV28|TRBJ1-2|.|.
CASSLPRGSGYGYTF
TGTGCCAGCAGTCTACCCAGGGGTTCAGGGTATGGCTACACCTTC
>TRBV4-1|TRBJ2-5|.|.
CASSQDPVGALQETQYF
TGCGCCAGCAGCCAAGATCCGGTGGGGGCCCTCCAAGAGACCCAGTACTTC
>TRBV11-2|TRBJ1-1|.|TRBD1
CASSLQGQGTEAFF
TGTGCCAGCAGCTTACAGGGACAGGGCACTGAAGCTTTCTTT
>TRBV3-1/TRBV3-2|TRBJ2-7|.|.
CASRPRGGGSYEQYF
TGTGCCAGCAGGCCGAGGGGGGGAGGCTCCTACGAGCAGTACTTC
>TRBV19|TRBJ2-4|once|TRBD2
CASSLAGGLAKNIQYF
TGTGCCAGTAGTTTAGCGGGGGGACTAGCCAAAAACATTCAGTACTTC
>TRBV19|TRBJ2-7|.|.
CASSIAEGANYEQYF
TGTGCCAGTAGTATAGCGGAGGGGGCTAACTACGAGCAGTACTTC
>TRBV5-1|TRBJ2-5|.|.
CASRVGETQYF
TGCGCCAGCAGGGTTGGCGAGACCCAGTACTTC
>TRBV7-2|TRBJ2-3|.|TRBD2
CASSSPGTRGPDTQYF
TGTGCCAGCAGCTCTCCCGGGACTAGGGGCCCGGATACGCAGTATTTT
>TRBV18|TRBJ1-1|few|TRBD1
CASSLRQGGASKNTEAFF
TGTGCCAGCTCACTCAGACAGGGAGGTGCCTCTAAGAACACTGAAGCTTTCTTT
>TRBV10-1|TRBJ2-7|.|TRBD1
CASSESTGSDEQYF
TGCGCCAGCAGTGAGTCGACAGGGTCCGACGAGCAGTACTTC
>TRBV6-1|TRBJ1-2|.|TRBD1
CASSDHRGLNYGYTF
TGTGCCAGCAGTGACCACAGGGGCTTAAACTATGGCTACACCTTC